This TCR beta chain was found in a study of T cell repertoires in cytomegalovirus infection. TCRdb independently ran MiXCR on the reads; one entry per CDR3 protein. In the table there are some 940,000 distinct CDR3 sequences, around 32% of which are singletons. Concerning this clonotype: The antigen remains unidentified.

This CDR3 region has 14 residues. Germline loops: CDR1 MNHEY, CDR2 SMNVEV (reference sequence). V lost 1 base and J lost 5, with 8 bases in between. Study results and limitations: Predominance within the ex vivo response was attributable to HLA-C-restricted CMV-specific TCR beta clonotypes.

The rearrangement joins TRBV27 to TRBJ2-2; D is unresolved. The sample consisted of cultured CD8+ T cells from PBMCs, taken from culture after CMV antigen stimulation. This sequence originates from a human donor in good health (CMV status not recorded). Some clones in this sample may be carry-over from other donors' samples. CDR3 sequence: CASSLWHGTGELFF. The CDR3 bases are TGTGCCAGCAGTTTATGGCACGGGACCGGGGAGCTGTTTTTT.